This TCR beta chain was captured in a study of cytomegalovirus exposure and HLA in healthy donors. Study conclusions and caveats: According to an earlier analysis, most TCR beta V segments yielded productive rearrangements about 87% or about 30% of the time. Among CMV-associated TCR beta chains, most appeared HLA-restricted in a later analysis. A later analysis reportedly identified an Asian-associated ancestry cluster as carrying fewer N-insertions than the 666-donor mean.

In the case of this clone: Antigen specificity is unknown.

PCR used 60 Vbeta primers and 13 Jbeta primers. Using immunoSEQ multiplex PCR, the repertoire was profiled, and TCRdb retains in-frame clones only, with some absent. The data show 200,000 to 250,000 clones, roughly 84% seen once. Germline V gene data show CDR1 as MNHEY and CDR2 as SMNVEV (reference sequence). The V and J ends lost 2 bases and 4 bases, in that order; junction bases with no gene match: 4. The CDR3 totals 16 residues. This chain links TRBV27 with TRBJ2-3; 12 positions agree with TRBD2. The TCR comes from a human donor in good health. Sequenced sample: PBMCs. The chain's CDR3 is CASSLVLAGGPDTQYF. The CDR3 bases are TGTGCCAGCAGTTTAGTGCTAGCGGGAGGGCCAGATACGCAGTATTTT.